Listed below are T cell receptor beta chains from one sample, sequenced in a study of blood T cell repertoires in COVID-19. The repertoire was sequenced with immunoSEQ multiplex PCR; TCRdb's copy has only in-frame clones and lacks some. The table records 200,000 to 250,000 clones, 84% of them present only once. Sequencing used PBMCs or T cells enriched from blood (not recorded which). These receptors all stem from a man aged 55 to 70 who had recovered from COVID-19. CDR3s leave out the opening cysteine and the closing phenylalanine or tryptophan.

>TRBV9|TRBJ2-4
ASSAGQGIAKNIQY
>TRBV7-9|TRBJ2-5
ASAEGQGAGETQY
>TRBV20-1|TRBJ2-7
SALTGSEQY
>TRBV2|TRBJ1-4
ASSDSIGGLEKLF
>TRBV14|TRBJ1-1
ASSLGQGWWTEAF
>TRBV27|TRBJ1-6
ASSSRGTGYNSPLH
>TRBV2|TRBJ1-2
ASSTQGFYGYT
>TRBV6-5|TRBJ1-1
AASGVSPTEAF
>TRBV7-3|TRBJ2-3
ASSTRTDTQY
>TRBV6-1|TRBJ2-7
ASSDLGLAASYEQY
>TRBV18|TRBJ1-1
ASSTGGNTEAF
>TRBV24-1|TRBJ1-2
ATSEGGANYGYT
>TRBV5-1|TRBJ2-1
ASSSLTSGGLEQF
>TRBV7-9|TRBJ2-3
ASSPGSLAGGRSTDTQY
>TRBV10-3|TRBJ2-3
AISISGGVADTQY
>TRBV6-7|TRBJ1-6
ASLGRDSPLH
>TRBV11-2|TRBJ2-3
ASSLVSGGTDTQY
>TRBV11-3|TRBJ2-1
ASSLRFGTGSYNEQF
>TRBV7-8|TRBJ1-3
ASSMDTASSGNTIY
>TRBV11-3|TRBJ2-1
ASSLDRGSYNEQF
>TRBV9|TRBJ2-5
ASSVASGGAQETQY
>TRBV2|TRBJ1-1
ASSTGSRTEAF
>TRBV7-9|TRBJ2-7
ASSSRGGEQY
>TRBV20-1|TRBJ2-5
SAQPGETQY
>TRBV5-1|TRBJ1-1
ASSLSAGSNTEAF
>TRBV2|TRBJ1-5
ASRTGKNQPQH
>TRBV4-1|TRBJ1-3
ASSQDLGPGNTIY
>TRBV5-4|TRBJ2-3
ASSNDGQVGTDTQY
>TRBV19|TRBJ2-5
ASSMSGGGFSETQY
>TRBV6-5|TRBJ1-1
ASSYPRGKAF
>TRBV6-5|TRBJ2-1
ASSYGLGSYNEQF
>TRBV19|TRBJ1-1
ASSSGQGARTEAF
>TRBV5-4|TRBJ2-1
ASSLDRGEINEQF